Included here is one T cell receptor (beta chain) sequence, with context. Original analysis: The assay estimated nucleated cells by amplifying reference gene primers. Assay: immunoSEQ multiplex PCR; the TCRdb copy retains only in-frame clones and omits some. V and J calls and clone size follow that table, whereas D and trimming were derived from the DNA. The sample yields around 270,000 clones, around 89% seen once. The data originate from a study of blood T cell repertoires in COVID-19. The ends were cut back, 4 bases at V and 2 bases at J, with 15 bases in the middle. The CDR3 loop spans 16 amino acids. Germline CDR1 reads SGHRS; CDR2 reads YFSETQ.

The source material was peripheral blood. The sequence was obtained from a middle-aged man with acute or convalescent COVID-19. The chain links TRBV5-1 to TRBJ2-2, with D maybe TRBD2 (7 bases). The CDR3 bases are TGCGCCAGCAGCCCCGGGGGGCGGCCTAACACCGGGGAGCTGTTTTTT. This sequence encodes CASSPGGRPNTGELFF.